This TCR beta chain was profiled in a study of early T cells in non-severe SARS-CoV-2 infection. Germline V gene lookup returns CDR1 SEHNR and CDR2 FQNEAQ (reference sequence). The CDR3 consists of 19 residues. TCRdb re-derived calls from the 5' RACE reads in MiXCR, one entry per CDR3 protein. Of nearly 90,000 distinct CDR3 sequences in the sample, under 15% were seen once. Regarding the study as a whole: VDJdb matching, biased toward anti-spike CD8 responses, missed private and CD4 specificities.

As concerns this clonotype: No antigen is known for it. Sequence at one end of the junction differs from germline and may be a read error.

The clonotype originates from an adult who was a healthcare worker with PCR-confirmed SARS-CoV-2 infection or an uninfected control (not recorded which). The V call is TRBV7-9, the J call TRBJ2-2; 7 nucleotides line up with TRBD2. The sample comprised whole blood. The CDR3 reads CASSPPVAGARTNAGELFF. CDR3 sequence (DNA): TGTGCCAGCAGCCCCCCCGTGGCGGGAGCCCGGACGAACGCCGGGGAGCTGTTTTTT.